The 29 T cell receptor beta chains below were found in one sample sequenced in a study of T cells in Graves' hyperthyroidism and ophthalmopathy. The source material, RNA transcripts, was used to amplify TCR beta CDR3 regions. The HTBI primer set drove a first-round RT-PCR of the TCR CDR3. TCRdb redid the calling of the multiplex PCR reads with MiXCR, one entry per CDR3 protein. This table has about 380,000 distinct CDR3 sequences, approximately 13% appearing once. Source material: blood. The source of these receptors is a man aged 25-45 years with Graves' hyperthyroidism that later progressed to Graves' ophthalmopathy.

Regarding this clonotype: A junction end diverges from the germline sequence, so it may reflect a read error. This chain uses TRBV28 with TRBJ2-5, with D possibly TRBD1 on 6 matching bases. The CDR3 contains 15 residues. CDR1 is MDHEN and CDR2 is SYDVKM in the germline V gene. The CDR3: CASSGASTGQETHYF. The CDR3 coding sequence is TGTGCCAGCAGTGGGGCCAGTACAGGGCAAGAGACCCATTACTTC.

This clonotype was recorded at least ten times. The V gene is TRBV28, the J gene TRBJ1-2, with 8 positions matching TRBD1. The CDR3 is 13 residues long. CDR1 and CDR2 (germline): MDHEN, SYDVKM. V shed 10 bases, J shed 4 bases, and the junction held 8 bases outside the gene matches. CDR3: CATFKGQGYGYTF. CDR3 coding DNA: TGTGCCACCTTTAAAGGACAGGGCTATGGCTACACCTTC.

This clonotype was seen repeatedly, ten times or more. V and J are TRBV10-3 and TRBJ1-4, with unresolved D. Deletions cut 2 bases from V and 2 bases from J, with 12 bases between. The CDR3 is 16 residues long. Germline V gene sequence: CDR1 ENHRY, CDR2 SYGVKD. CDR3 sequence (DNA): TGTGCCATCAGTGAGGGAGGGATGCCGACTAATGAAAAACTGTTTTTT. As protein: CAISEGGMPTNEKLFF.

Ten or more counts support this clonotype. V and J are TRBV28 and TRBJ2-3, with D tentatively TRBD2 (5 bases). The CDR3 spans 13 residues. Germline V gene lookup returns CDR1 MDHEN and CDR2 SYDVKM. V lost 4 bases and J lost 4, with 9 bases in between. CDR3 residues: CASSSGVPDTQYF. CDR3 nucleotide sequence: TGTGCCAGCAGTTCCGGGGTCCCAGATACGCAGTATTTT.

This clonotype was seen a handful of times. This rearrangement joins TRBV4-1 to TRBJ2-2, with D unclear. The V end was cut by 3 bases, the J end by 6 bases, with 8 bases between. The CDR3 loop spans 13 amino acids. Germline V lookup: CDR1 MGHRA, CDR2 YSYEKL. The CDR3 region is CASSHTLAGELFF. The CDR3 nucleotides read TGCGCCAGCAGCCATACCCTAGCCGGGGAGCTGTTTTTT.

This clonotype was picked up many times. The rearrangement joins TRBV11-2 to TRBJ2-5; TRBD1 might be the D (6 bases). Germline loops: CDR1 SGHAT, CDR2 FQNNGV. The germline V and J ends were trimmed by 3 bases and 2 bases, with 10 bases remaining between them. The CDR3 loop spans 14 amino acids. The CDR3, as DNA: TGTGCCAGCAGCTTTGGGGGCGGGCAAGAGACCCAGTACTTC. This gives the protein CASSFGGGQETQYF.

This clonotype appeared many times. V is TRBV6-1 and J is TRBJ1-5; tentatively, D is TRBD1 (5 bases). Trimming took off 4 bases at V and 4 bases at J, with 14 bases between the two ends. The CDR3 loop spans 15 amino acids. Per the germline V gene, CDR1 is MNHNS and CDR2 is SASEGT. The CDR3 DNA reads TGTGCCAGCAGTGCTGGGACGGCTAGGAATCAGCCCCAGCATTTT. This encodes CASSAGTARNQPQHF.

The chain links TRBV9 to TRBJ2-1, with D perhaps being TRBD1 or TRBD2 (5 bases each). The V gene lost 2 bases and the J gene lost 5 bases, with 11 bases spanning the gap. There are 14 residues in the CDR3. The germline V gene has CDR1 SGDLS and CDR2 YYNGEE. CDR3 DNA: TGTGCCAGCAGCGTGGGACCGAACAACAATGAGCAGTTCTTC. Translated, it gives CASSVGPNNNEQFF.

This clonotype was observed at least ten times. V gene TRBV27 combines with J gene TRBJ2-2; the match to TRBD1 covers 8 bases. Looked up from germline, CDR1 is MNHEY and CDR2 is SMNVEV (reference sequence). V lost 3 bases and J lost 7; bases outside the gene matches: 10. The CDR3 consists of 16 residues. The CDR3, as DNA: TGTGCCAGCAGTTTCTCCCCGGACAGGGCAAACGGGGAGCTGTTTTTT. Translating it yields CASSFSPDRANGELFF.

This clonotype has a count of ten or more. This chain joins TRBV28 and TRBJ2-3; tentative D call: TRBD1 (5 bases). CDR1 and CDR2 (germline): MDHEN, SYDVKM. There are 16 residues in the CDR3. V was shortened by 6 bases and J by 3 bases, with 19 bases between the two germline ends. CDR3 DNA: TGTGCCAGCAGCCCGACAGCACTCCGAAGGACAGATACGCAGTATTTT. Encoded protein: CASSPTALRRTDTQYF.

This clonotype was observed many times. V usage is TRBV11-3 and J usage is TRBJ1-1, with D hard to call. V gave up 5 bases and J gave up 5 bases, with 15 bases separating them. This CDR3 region has 14 residues. Per the germline V gene, CDR1 is SGHNT and CDR2 is YENEEA. This CDR3 reads CASSGRTVRTEAFF. CDR3 nucleotides: TGTGCCAGCAGCGGCCGGACGGTGAGGACTGAAGCTTTCTTT.

This clonotype has at least ten counts. The chain combines TRBV7-6 with TRBJ2-7; 10 nucleotides agree with TRBD2. V dropped 2 bases and J dropped 1; count of bases not matched to a gene: 2. There are 15 residues in the CDR3. The germline V gene encodes CDR1 SGHVS and CDR2 FNYEAQ. The DNA for the CDR3 is TGTGCCAGCAGCTTACTAGCGGGGGAGTCCTACGAGCAGTACTTC. It translates to CASSLLAGESYEQYF.

This clonotype was seen many times. The chain employs TRBV10-3 and TRBJ2-5; 9 nucleotides agree with TRBD2. V gave up 7 bases and J gave up 5 bases; unmatched junction bases: 5. The CDR3 length is 13 residues. In germline, CDR1 is ENHRY, CDR2 SYGVKD. This CDR3 reads CAIKLAGGETQYF. The CDR3 nucleotides are TGTGCCATCAAACTAGCGGGCGGGGAGACCCAGTACTTC.

This clonotype has a count of ten or more. The chain has TRBV6-6 and TRBJ1-5; TRBD1 is a possible D gene (5 bases). The CDR3 contains 14 residues. Germline CDR1 MNHNY, CDR2 SVGAGI (reference sequence). V was trimmed by 2 bases and J by 11 bases, leaving 16 bases between them. The CDR3 bases are TGTGCCAGCAGTTACAGGGTCGGGTTGGGGGCCCAGCATTTT. It codes for CASSYRVGLGAQHF.

This clonotype was seen repeatedly, ten times or more. CDR3 sequence reads: CASRQSGQGQYF. The CDR3, as DNA: TGTGCCAGCAGGCAGTCGGGACAGGGGCAGTATTTT. The rearrangement links TRBV12-3 or TRBV12-4 to TRBJ2-3; TRBD1 matches at 9 bases. The CDR3 has 12 residues. J was trimmed by 11 bases and V by 6 bases; bases with no gene match: 6.

The genes are TRBV15 and TRBJ1-3; the D gene is possibly TRBD1 (6 bases). This CDR3 has 13 residues. Germline CDR1 and CDR2: LNHNV and YYDKDF (reference sequence). Trimming cost V 8 bases and J 3 bases, with 11 bases left between them. The CDR3 loop is CATQIQGGNTIYF. Written as DNA, the CDR3 is TGTGCCACCCAAATACAGGGTGGAAACACCATATATTTT.

This clonotype was counted many times. V gene TRBV19 combines with J gene TRBJ1-2, with D tentatively TRBD1 (6 bases). V lost 2 bases and J lost 6, with 10 bases in between. The CDR3 contains 13 residues. Germline V gene data show CDR1 as LNHDA and CDR2 as SQIVND (reference sequence). The CDR3 sequence: CASSIPNRDGYTF. The CDR3 DNA reads as TGTGCCAGTAGTATACCAAACAGGGATGGCTACACCTTC.

This clonotype has ten or more counts. The V and J genes are TRBV28 and TRBJ1-1; the match to TRBD1 covers 10 bases. V lost 5 bases, J lost 5 bases, and 8 bases stayed unmatched. Per the germline V gene, CDR1 is MDHEN and CDR2 is SYDVKM. This CDR3 is built from 15 residues. The CDR3 nucleotides are TGTGCCAGCAGTAGACAGGGGGCCGGACGGACTGAAGCTTTCTTT. Its translation: CASSRQGAGRTEAFF.

This chain uses TRBV20-1 with TRBJ1-5; a weak D match, TRBD1 (6 bases). Germline V CDR1 and CDR2: DFQATT, SNEGSKA (reference sequence). The length of the CDR3 is 15 residues. The V gene lost 6 bases and the J gene lost 0 bases, with 15 bases spanning the gap. CDR3 residues: CSAETGHYSNQPQHF. For the CDR3, the DNA is TGCAGTGCCGAAACAGGGCATTATAGCAATCAGCCCCAGCATTTT.

The rearrangement joins TRBV14 to TRBJ2-2; D is ambiguous. This CDR3 is 14 amino acids long. Per germline, CDR1 SGHDN and CDR2 FVKESK. The germline V and J ends were trimmed by 1 base and 3 bases, with 6 bases remaining between them. The CDR3 nucleotides read TGTGCCAGCAGCCAAGCAGGTTACACCGGGGAGCTGTTTTTT. It is translated as CASSQAGYTGELFF.

This clonotype has just a few counts. The chain links TRBV11-3 to TRBJ2-3; 8 nucleotides align to TRBD1. This CDR3 comprises 15 residues. With 2 bases clipped from V and 5 bases from J, the junction kept 6 bases outside the gene matches. Per germline, CDR1 SGHNT and CDR2 YENEEA. The CDR3 DNA reads TGTGCCAGCAGCTTATCGGGACAGGCCATAGATACGCAGTATTTT. This translates into CASSLSGQAIDTQYF.

The chain joins TRBV6-2 or TRBV6-3 to TRBJ1-2, with D possibly being TRBD1 (5 bases). Germline V lookup: CDR1 MNHEY, CDR2 SVGEGT. The CDR3 sequence is 15 residues long. Deletions cut 2 bases from V and 7 bases from J, with 17 bases between. The CDR3, as DNA: TGTGCCAGCAGTTACGGGCCCCAGGGAAGAACTGGCTACACCTTC. Protein sequence: CASSYGPQGRTGYTF.

The count of this clonotype is one. The chain uses TRBV5-6 and TRBJ2-7; no firm D call. CDR1 and CDR2 from the germline V gene are SGHDT and YYEEEE. The CDR3 runs 12 residues. V was cut by 4 bases and J by 7 bases, with 12 bases left in between. The CDR3 loop reads CASSVALREQYF. The CDR3 DNA reads as TGTGCCAGCAGCGTAGCCCTCCGGGAGCAGTACTTC.

This chain uses TRBV4-1 with TRBJ2-3, with 10 positions matching TRBD1. J was trimmed by 4 bases and V by 3 bases; bases with no gene match: 7. The germline CDR1 and CDR2 sequences are MGHRA and YSYEKL. The CDR3 spans 16 residues. The CDR3 nucleotides read TGCGCCAGCAGCCATGAGGACAGGGGGAGCGCAGATACGCAGTATTTT. Residues: CASSHEDRGSADTQYF.

The rearrangement joins TRBV9 to TRBJ2-3; the D is unclear. V shed 0 bases and J shed 2 bases, with 10 bases lying between them. The CDR3 is made up of 15 amino acids. Germline loops: CDR1 SGDLS, CDR2 YYNGEE. CDR3 sequence (DNA): TGTGCCAGCAGCGTAGGTCTTTCCTCCACAGATACGCAGTATTTT. This gives the protein CASSVGLSSTDTQYF. Using reference TRBV9 and TRBJ2-3 for the parts outside the CDR3, the full variable domain is DSGVTQTPKHLITATGQRVTLRCSPRSGDLSVYWYQQSLDQGLQFLIQYYNGEERAKGNILERFSAQQFPDLHSELNLSSLELGDSALYFCASSVGLSSTDTQYFGPGTRLTVL.

In its sample, this clonotype was seen many times. The chain employs TRBV19 and TRBJ1-2; D not certain. This CDR3 region has 11 residues. Germline loops: CDR1 LNHDA, CDR2 SQIVND (reference sequence). Trimming pared 3 bases from V and 6 bases from J, leaving 5 bases between. CDR3 nucleotides: TGTGCCAGTAGTATCTTAAATGGCTACACCTTC. This sequence encodes CASSILNGYTF.

This clonotype was recorded many times. This sequence joins TRBV2 and TRBJ1-1; the D is unclear. CDR3 size: 16 residues. Trimming stripped 10 bases from V and 3 bases from J, with 24 bases between. Germline V gene data show CDR1 as SNHLY and CDR2 as FYNNEI. The CDR3 region is CATSASLPISDTEAFF. The DNA for the CDR3 is TGTGCCACCTCGGCGTCTCTCCCGATTTCGGACACTGAAGCTTTCTTT.

This clonotype was counted many times. V is TRBV12-3 or TRBV12-4 and J is TRBJ2-2; D tentatively fits TRBD1 or TRBD2 (5 bases each). V lost 5 bases, J lost 0 bases, and 13 bases lay in between. The CDR3 covers 16 residues. The CDR3 sequence: CASSGFGASNTGELFF. Written as DNA, the CDR3 is TGTGCCAGCAGTGGGTTCGGGGCTTCGAACACCGGGGAGCTGTTTTTT.

This clonotype was detected only once. A much larger clone lies a single base off, so this may be a read error. This chain joins TRBV5-5 and TRBJ1-2, with D tentatively TRBD1 (5 bases). The CDR3 consists of 15 residues. The V gene's germline CDR1 is SGHKS and CDR2 YYEKEE (reference sequence). In nucleotides, the CDR3 is TGTGCCAGCAGCTGGGGCAGGGTGGCTAACTATGACTACACCTTC. Its translation: CASSWGRVANYDYTF.